A selection of T cell receptor beta chains follows, all from one sample in a study of blood T cell repertoires in COVID-19. This table comes from immunoSEQ multiplex PCR, and its TCRdb copy is limited to in-frame clones, with some not included. The repertoire holds approximately 250,000 clones, with around 88% as singletons. Sequenced: PBMCs or T cells enriched from blood (not recorded which). These receptors originate from a woman aged 40 to 50 with acute COVID-19. The CDR3 runs from the conserved cysteine through the conserved F or W. The order of the fields is V gene, CDR3 length, D gene, J gene, CDR3 DNA, CDR3 protein. The D gene is left open where the match is weak.

>TRBV13|15|NA|TRBJ2-6
TGTGCCAGCAGCCTGGAGGGCACTGGGGCCAACGTCCTGACTTTC
CASSLEGTGANVLTF
>TRBV5-8|15|NA|TRBJ1-2
TGTGCCAGCAGCTTATGGCAGGGCCCCCTCTATGGCTACACCTTC
CASSLWQGPLYGYTF
>TRBV19|17|TRBD1|TRBJ1-1
TGTGCCAGTAGTATTATTCCGGACAGGCTTCTGAACACTGAAGCTTTCTTT
CASSIIPDRLLNTEAFF
>TRBV29-1|13|TRBD1|TRBJ1-2
TGCAGCGTCAGGACAGGGGATGGCTATGGCTACACCTTC
CSVRTGDGYGYTF
>TRBV10-2|13|NA|TRBJ1-2
TGCGCCAGCAGTGAACAACAGGAATATGGCTACACCTTC
CASSEQQEYGYTF
>TRBV11-3|12|NA|TRBJ1-1
TGTGCCAGCAGCACCGGAGGAACTGAAGCTTTCTTT
CASSTGGTEAFF
>TRBV28|18|TRBD1|TRBJ2-6
TGTGCCAGCAGCCCCACCGGGACAGGGGCCTCTGGGGCCAACGTCCTGACTTTC
CASSPTGTGASGANVLTF
>TRBV19|14|NA|TRBJ2-3
TGTGCCAGTAGTTCCGGGACAACCACAGATACGCAGTATTTT
CASSSGTTTDTQYF
>TRBV24-1|17|TRBD2|TRBJ2-4
TGTGCCACCAGTGATCCCGGGACTAGCGGGAGTGCCAACATTCAGTACTTC
CATSDPGTSGSANIQYF
>TRBV7-2|17|NA|TRBJ1-5
TGTGCCAGCAGCTTAGGGTTCGGGAGGGGTCCAAATCAGCCCCAGCATTTT
CASSLGFGRGPNQPQHF